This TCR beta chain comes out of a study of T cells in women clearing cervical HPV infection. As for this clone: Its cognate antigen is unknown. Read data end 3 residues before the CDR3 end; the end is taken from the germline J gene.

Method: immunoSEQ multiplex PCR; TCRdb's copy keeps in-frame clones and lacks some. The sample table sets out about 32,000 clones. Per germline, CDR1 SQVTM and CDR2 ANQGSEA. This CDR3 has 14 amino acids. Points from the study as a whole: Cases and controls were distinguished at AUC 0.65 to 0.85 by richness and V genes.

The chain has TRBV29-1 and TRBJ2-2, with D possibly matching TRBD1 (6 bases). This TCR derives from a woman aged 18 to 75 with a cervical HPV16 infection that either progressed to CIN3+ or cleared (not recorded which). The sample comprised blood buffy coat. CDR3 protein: CSVITGLTNEKLFF. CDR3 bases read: TGCAGCGTTATAACAGGGCTAACTAATGAAAAG.